This entry describes one T cell receptor beta chain. Its antigen is as yet unknown. Per individual sample, eight separate reactions were used to make cDNA. TCRdb reprocessed the 5' RACE reads and stores each CDR3 protein as one record, lacking DNA. The repertoire shows 440,000 or so distinct CDR3 sequences; the top ten hold 2% to 2.5%. This sample is drawn from a study of monozygotic twins with inflammatory bowel disease. Germline loops: CDR1 SGDLS, CDR2 YYNGEE. This CDR3 comprises 15 residues. Overall study results and limits: The study found lower TCRbeta diversity (inverse Simpson) in IBD patients than in healthy co-twins. Different T cell subtypes could not be distinguished.

Blood samples, whole and unsorted for T cells, yielded the isolated total RNA. This sequence was found in a human donor with ulcerative colitis or Crohn's disease, or a healthy co-twin of an affected twin (not recorded which). Input material: blood. The V call is TRBV9, the J call TRBJ2-1; the D gene TCRdb calls, TRBD2, cannot be checked with no DNA. The CDR3 region is CASTRSGTSGDEQFF.